This T cell receptor (beta chain) was sequenced during a study of blood T cell repertoires in COVID-19. Study summary: COVID-19 samples from acute and convalescent phases originated in the United States, Italy and Spain. PBMCs, B-cell-depleted T cells, or T cells provided the cDNA or gDNA that made up the material.

Losses at the gene ends were 3 bases for V and 5 bases for J; bases not matched to a gene: 3. Germline V gene data show CDR1 as SGHVS and CDR2 as FQNEAQ. The CDR3 is 15 residues long. Per the original data handling: Amplification from reference gene primers served as the basis for estimated nucleated cell counts. Repertoires were generated with immunoSEQ multiplex PCR, while TCRdb's copy carries only in-frame clones and drops some. Clone size and the V and J calls come from that table; the DNA yielded D and trimming. Altogether 110,000 to 150,000 clones are present, approximately 88% being singletons, with the ten largest covering 1.5% to 2%.

This TCR derives from a woman aged 45-65 years with acute or convalescent COVID-19. The sample consisted of peripheral blood. The chain carries TRBV7-8 and TRBJ2-2; 10 positions match TRBD1. The CDR3 DNA sequence: TGTGCCAGCAGCTTCCGGGACAGGGGAACCGGGGAGCTGTTTTTT. Residues: CASSFRDRGTGELFF.